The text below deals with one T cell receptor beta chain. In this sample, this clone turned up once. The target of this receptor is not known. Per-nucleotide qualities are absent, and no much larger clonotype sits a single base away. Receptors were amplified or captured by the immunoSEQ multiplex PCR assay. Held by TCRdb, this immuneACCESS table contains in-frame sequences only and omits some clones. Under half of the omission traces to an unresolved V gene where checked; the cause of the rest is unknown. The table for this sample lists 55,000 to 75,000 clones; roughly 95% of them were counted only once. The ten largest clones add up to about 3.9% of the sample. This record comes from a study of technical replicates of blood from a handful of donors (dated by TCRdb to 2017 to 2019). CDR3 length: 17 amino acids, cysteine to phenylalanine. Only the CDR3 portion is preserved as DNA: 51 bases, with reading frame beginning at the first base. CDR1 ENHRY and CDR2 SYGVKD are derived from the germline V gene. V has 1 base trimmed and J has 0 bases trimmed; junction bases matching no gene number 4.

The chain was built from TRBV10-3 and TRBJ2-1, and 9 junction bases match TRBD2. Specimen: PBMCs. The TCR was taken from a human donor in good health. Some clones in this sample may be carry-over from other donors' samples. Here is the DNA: TGTGCCATCAGTGAGTGGGCGGGAGGGAGCTCCTACAATGAGCAGTTCTTC. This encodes CAISEWAGGSSYNEQFF.